The 5 T cell receptor beta chains below all came from one sample that was sequenced in a study of cytomegalovirus exposure and HLA in healthy donors. The PCR made use of 60 Vbeta and 13 Jbeta primers. TCRdb's copy holds only in-frame clones and misses some; the assay was immunoSEQ multiplex PCR. Here the sample spans around 120,000 clones, 80% being singletons. The source material was PBMCs. The receptor set was obtained from a female donor in good health and CMV-seropositive.

The chain employs TRBV28 and TRBJ2-7; 7 bases line up with TRBD1. In germline, CDR1 is MDHEN, CDR2 SYDVKM. The CDR3 is 13 amino acids. V shed 5 bases and J 3 bases; nucleotides not matched to a gene: 4. CDR3 residues: CASSPGQLYEQYF. The CDR3 bases are TGTGCCAGCAGTCCGGGACAGCTCTACGAGCAGTACTTC.

The chain joins TRBV9 to TRBJ2-5, with 13 nucleotides matching TRBD2. With 3 bases clipped from V and 5 bases from J, the junction kept 10 bases outside the gene matches. Germline V gene lookup returns CDR1 SGDLS and CDR2 YYNGEE. The CDR3 covers 17 residues. The CDR3 nucleotides read TGTGCCAGCAGCGCCGGGCGGGAACTAGCGGGGGGGGAGACCCAGTACTTC. It translates to CASSAGRELAGGETQYF.

As to this clone: The junction does not match germline at one end; this may be a read error. The gene calls are TRBV29-1 and TRBJ2-5, with 9 bases that match TRBD1. This CDR3 has 13 residues. Germline V gene data show CDR1 as SQVTM and CDR2 as ANQGSEA. The CDR3 DNA reads as TGCAGCTTTGAGACAGGGGGAGAAGAGACCCAGTACTTC. Amino acids: CSFETGGEETQYF. Variable domain in full (rest from reference TRBV29-1 and TRBJ2-5): SAVISQKPSRDICQRGTSLTIQCQVDSQVTMMFWYRQQPGQSLTLIATANQGSEATYESGFVIDKFPISRPNLTFSTLTVSNMSPEDSSIYLCSFETGGEETQYFGPGTRLLVL.

V usage is TRBV2 and J usage is TRBJ1-1; 7 nucleotides match TRBD1. Germline trimming cut 7 bases from V and 9 bases from J; bases unmatched to any gene: 5. Germline assignment: CDR1 SNHLY and CDR2 FYNNEI. CDR3 length: 11 residues. The CDR3 bases are TGTGCCAGCAAGACAGGGCCAAAAGCTTTCTTT. Protein product: CASKTGPKAFF.

V gene TRBV7-9 combines with J gene TRBJ1-6; perhaps TRBD1 as D (6 bases). Germline loops: CDR1 SEHNR, CDR2 FQNEAQ (reference sequence). CDR3 size: 14 residues. Trimming cost V 5 bases and J 6 bases, with 11 bases left between them. CDR3 sequence (DNA): TGTGCCAGCAGCCAAGGACAGACTAATTCACCCCTCCACTTT. It encodes CASSQGQTNSPLHF.